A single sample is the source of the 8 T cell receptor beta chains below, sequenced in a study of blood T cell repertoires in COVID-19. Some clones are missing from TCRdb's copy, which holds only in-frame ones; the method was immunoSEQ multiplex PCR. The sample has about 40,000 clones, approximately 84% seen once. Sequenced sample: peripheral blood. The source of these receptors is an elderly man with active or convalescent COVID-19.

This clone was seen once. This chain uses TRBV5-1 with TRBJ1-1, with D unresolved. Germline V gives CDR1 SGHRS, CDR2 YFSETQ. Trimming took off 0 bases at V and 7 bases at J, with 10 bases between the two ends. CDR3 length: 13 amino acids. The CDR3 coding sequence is TGCGCCAGCAGCTTGGGTGGACTGAATGAAGCTTTCTTT. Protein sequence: CASSLGGLNEAFF.

In nucleotides, the CDR3 is TGTGCCAGCAGCCCGGCCCGGGACAGGGCCACAGATACGCAGTATTTT. Translated: CASSPARDRATDTQYF. This sequence joins TRBV5-5 and TRBJ2-3; TRBD1 matches at 9 bases. V was clipped by 4 bases and J by 2 bases; unmatched bases: 8. CDR1 and CDR2 from the germline V gene are SGHKS and YYEKEE (reference sequence). The CDR3 has 16 amino acids. The whole variable domain, filled in from reference TRBV5-5 and TRBJ2-3, reads DAGVTQSPTHLIKTRGQQVTLRCSPISGHKSVSWYQQVLGQGPQFIFQYYEKEERGRGNFPDRFSARQFPNYSSELNVNALLLGDSALYLCASSPARDRATDTQYFGPGTRLTVL.

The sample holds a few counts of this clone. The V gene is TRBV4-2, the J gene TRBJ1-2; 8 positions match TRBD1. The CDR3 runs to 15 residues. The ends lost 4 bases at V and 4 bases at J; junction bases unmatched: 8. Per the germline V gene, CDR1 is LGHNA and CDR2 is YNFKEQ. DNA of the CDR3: TGTGCCAGCAGCCGACAGGGGACGGACGGCTATGGCTACACCTTC. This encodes CASSRQGTDGYGYTF.

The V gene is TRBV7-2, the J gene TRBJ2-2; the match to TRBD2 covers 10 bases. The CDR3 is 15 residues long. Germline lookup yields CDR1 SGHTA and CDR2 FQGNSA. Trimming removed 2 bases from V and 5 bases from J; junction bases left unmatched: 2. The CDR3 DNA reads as TGTGCCAGCAGCTTACTACTAGCGGGGACCGGGGAGCTGTTTTTT. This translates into CASSLLLAGTGELFF.

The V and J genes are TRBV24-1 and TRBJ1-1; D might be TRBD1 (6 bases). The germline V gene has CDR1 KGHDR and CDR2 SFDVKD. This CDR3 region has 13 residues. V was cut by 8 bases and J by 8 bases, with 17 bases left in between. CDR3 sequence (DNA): TGTGCCACCACCGCGGACAGCGTGCTCGAAGCTTTCTTT. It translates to CATTADSVLEAFF.

The CDR3 coding sequence is TGTGCCAGCAGTGAGTATTCGGGAGAGACTGAAGCTTTCTTT. Translating gives CASSEYSGETEAFF. The V and J genes are TRBV2 and TRBJ1-1, with D unclear. Germline assignment: CDR1 SNHLY and CDR2 FYNNEI. V lost 3 bases and J lost 5, with 13 bases in between. The CDR3 is 14 amino acids.

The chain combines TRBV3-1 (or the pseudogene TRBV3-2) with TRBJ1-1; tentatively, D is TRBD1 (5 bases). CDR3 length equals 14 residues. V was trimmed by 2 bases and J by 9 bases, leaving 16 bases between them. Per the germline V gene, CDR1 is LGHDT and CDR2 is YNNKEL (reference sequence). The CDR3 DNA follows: TGTGCCAGCAGCCAAATCTTCAGGGTTGGGAAAGCTTTCTTT. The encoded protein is CASSQIFRVGKAFF.

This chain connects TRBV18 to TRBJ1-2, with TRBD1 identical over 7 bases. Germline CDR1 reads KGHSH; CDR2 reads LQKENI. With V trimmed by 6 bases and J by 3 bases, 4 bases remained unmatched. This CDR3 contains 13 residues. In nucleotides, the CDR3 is TGTGCCAGCTCCGGGACAGCTGACTATGGCTACACCTTC. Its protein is CASSGTADYGYTF.